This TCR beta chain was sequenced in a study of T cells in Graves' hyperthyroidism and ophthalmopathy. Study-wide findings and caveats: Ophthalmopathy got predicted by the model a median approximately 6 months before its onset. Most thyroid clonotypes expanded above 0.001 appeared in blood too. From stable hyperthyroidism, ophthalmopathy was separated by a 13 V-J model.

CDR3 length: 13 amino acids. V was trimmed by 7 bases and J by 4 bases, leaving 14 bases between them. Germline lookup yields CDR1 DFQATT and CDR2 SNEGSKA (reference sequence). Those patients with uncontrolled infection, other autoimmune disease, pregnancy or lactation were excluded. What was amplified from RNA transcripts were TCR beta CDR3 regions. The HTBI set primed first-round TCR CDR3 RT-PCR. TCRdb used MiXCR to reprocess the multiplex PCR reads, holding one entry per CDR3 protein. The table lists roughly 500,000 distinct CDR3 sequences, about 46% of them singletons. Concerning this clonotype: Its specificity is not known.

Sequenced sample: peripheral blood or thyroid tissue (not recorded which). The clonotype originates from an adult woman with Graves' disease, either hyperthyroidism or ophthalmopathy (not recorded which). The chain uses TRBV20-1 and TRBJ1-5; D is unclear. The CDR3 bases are TGCAGTGTCCTCTATGGTACAAATCAGCCCCAGCATTTT. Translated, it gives CSVLYGTNQPQHF.